This TCR beta chain came from a study of T cell responses to AZD1222 COVID-19 vaccine. Whole-study findings and limits: Spike-spanning, vaccine-associated CD4 TCRs were dominant at 160-218 and 743-854. Reportedly, close to half of spike-specific TCRs are directed against unmutated variant regions.

The germline V gene has CDR1 LNHNV and CDR2 YYDKDF (reference sequence). The CDR3 consists of 15 residues. After removal of 5 bases from V and 1 base from J, the junction contained 7 bases not matched to a gene. TCRdb's table, derived via immunoSEQ multiplex PCR, lists solely in-frame clones and lacks some. The sample shows some 150,000 clones, approximately 93% of them seen only once. With respect to this clone: Its antigen is not known.

The sequence was obtained from an adult in good health. Sample: peripheral blood, taken on day 0 of MenACWY control vaccination. The chain combines TRBV15 with TRBJ2-5, with TRBD1 matching over 7 bases. The CDR3 here is CATSFRGTVQETQYF. CDR3 DNA sequence: TGTGCCACCAGCTTCAGAGGGACAGTCCAAGAGACCCAGTACTTC.